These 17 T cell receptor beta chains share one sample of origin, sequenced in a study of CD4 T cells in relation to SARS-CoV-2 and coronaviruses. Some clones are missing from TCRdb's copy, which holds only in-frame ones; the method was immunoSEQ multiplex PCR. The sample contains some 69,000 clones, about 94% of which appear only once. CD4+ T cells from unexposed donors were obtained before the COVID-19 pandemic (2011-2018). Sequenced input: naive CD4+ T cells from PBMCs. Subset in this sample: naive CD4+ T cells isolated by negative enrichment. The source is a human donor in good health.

CDR3 loop: CASSLGGTSNQPQHF. DNA of the CDR3: TGTGCCAGCAGCTTAGGCGGGACCTCAAATCAGCCCCAGCATTTT. The gene calls are TRBV7-9 and TRBJ1-5; tentative D call: TRBD1 (5 bases). CDR1 is SEHNR and CDR2 is FQNEAQ in the germline V gene (reference sequence). This CDR3 region has 15 residues. Trimming removed 1 base from V and 4 bases from J, with 11 bases in between.

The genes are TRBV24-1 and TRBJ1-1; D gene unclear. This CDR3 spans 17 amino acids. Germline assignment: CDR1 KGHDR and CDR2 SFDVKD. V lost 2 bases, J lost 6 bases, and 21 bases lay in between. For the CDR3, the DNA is TGTGCCACCAGTGATTCGAGGGTCGGGAAGTATAGCGCTGAAGCTTTCTTT. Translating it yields CATSDSRVGKYSAEAFF.

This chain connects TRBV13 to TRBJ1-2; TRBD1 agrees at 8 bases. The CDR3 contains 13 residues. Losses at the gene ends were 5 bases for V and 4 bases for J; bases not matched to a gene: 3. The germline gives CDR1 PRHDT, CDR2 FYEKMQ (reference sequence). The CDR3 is CASSPGGSYGYTF. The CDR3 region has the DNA TGTGCCAGCAGCCCAGGGGGCTCCTATGGCTACACCTTC.

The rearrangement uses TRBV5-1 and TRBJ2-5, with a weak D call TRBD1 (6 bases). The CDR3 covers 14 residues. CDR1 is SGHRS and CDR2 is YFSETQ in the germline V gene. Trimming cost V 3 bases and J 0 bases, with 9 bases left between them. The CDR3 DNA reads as TGCGCCAGCAGCTCTACAGGGAACCAAGAGACCCAGTACTTC. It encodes CASSSTGNQETQYF.

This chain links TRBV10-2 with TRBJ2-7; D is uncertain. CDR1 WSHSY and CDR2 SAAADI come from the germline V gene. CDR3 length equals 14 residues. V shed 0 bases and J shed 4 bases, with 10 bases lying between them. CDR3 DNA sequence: TGCGCCAGCAGTGAGTCGTCCGGGCCTTACGAGCAGTACTTC. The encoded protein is CASSESSGPYEQYF.

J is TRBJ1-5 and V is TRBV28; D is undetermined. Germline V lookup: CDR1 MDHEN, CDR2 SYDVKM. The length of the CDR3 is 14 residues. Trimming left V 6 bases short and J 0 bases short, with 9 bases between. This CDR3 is CASRTANSNQPQHF. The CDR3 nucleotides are TGTGCCAGCAGGACGGCGAATAGCAATCAGCCCCAGCATTTT.

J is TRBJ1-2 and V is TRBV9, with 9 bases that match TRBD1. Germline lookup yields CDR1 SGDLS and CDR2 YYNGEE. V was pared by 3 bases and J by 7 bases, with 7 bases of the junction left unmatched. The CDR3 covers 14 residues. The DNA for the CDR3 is TGTGCCAGCAGCGAGGCCGGGACAGGGACTGGCTACACCTTC. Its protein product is CASSEAGTGTGYTF.

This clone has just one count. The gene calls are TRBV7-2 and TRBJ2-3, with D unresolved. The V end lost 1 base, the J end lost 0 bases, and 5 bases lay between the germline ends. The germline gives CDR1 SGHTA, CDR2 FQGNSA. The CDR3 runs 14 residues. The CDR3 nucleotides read TGTGCCAGCAGCTTAGATACTAGCACAGATACGCAGTATTTT. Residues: CASSLDTSTDTQYF. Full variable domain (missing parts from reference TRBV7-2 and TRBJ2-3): GAGVSQSPSNKVTEKGKDVELRCDPISGHTALYWYRQSLGQGLEFLIYFQGNSAPDKSGLPSDRFSAERTGGSVSTLTIQRTQQEDSAVYLCASSLDTSTDTQYFGPGTRLTVL.

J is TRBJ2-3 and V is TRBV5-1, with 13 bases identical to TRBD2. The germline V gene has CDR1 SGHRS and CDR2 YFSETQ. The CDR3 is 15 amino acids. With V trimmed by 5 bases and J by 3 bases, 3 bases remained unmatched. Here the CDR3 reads CASRRTSGSTDTQYF. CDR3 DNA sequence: TGCGCCAGCAGACGGACTAGCGGGAGTACAGATACGCAGTATTTT.

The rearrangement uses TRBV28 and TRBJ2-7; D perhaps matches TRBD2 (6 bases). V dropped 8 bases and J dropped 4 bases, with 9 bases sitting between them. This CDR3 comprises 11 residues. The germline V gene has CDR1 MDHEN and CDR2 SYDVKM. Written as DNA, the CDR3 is TGTGCCAGCCATGCGGGGTACGAGCAGTACTTC. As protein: CASHAGYEQYF. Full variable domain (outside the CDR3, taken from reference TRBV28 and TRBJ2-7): DVKVTQSSRYLVKRTGEKVFLECVQDMDHENMFWYRQDPGLGLRLIYFSYDVKMKEKGDIPEGYSVSREKKERFSLILESASTNQTSMYLCASHAGYEQYFGPGTRLTVT.

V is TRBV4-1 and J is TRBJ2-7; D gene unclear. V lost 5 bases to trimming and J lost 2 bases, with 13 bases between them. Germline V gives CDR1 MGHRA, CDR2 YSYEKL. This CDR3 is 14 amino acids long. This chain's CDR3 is CASSNVVGPYEQYF. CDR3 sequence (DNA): TGCGCCAGCAGCAATGTAGTAGGGCCCTACGAGCAGTACTTC.

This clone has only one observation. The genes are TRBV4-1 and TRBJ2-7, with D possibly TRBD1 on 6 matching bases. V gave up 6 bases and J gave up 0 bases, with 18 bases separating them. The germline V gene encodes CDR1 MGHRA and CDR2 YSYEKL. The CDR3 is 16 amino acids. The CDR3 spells CASRAGPGQGSYEQYF. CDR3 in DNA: TGCGCCAGCAGAGCCGGTCCGGGACAAGGCTCCTACGAGCAGTACTTC.

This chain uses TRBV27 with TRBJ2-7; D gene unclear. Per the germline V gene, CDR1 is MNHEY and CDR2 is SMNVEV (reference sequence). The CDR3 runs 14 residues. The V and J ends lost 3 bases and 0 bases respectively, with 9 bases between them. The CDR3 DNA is TGTGCCAGCAGTTTTACAGCAACCTCCTACGAGCAGTACTTC. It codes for CASSFTATSYEQYF.

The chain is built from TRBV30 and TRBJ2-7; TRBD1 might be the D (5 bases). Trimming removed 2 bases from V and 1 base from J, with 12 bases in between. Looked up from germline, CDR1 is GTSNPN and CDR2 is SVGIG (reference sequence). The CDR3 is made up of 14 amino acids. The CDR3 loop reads CAWSRGWTSYEQYF. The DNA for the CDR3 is TGTGCCTGGAGTAGGGGTTGGACGTCCTACGAGCAGTACTTC.

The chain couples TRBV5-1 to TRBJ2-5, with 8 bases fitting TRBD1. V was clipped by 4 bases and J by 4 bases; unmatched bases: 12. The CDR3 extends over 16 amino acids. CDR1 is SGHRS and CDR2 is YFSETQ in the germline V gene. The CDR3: CASSVRPQGAGETQYF. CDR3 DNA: TGCGCCAGCAGCGTCAGGCCCCAGGGGGCAGGAGAGACCCAGTACTTC.

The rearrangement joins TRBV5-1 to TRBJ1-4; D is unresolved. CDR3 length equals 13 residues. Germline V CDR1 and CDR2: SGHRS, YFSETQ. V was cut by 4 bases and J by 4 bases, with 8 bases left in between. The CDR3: CASSDTYNEKLFF. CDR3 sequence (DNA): TGCGCCAGCAGCGACACGTATAATGAAAAACTGTTTTTT.

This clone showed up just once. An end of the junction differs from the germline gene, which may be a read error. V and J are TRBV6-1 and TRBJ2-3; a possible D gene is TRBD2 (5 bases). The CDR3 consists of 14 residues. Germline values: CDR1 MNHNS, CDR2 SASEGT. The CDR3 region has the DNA TGTGCCAGCAGGGAAGGACTCTCCACAGATACGCAGTATTTT. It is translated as CASREGLSTDTQYF.